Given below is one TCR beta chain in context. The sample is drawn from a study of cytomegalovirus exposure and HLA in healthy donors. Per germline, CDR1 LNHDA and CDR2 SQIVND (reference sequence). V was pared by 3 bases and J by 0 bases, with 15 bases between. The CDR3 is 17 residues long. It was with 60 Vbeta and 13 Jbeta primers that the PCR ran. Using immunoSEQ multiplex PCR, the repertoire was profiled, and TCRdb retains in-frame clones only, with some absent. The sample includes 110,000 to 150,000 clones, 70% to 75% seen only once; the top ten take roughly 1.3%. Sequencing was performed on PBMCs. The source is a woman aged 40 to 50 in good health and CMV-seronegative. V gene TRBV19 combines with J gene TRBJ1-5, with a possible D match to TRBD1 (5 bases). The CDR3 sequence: CASSIKGQGYSNQPQHF. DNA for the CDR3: TGTGCCAGTAGTATTAAAGGGCAGGGCTATAGCAATCAGCCCCAGCATTTT.